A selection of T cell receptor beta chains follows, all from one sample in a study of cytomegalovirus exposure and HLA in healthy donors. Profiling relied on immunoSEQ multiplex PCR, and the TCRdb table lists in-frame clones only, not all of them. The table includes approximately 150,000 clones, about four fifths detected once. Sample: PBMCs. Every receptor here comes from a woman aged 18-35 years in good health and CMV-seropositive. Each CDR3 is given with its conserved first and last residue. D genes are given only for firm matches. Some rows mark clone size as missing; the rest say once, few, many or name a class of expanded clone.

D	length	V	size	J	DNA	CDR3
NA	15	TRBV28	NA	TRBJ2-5	TGTGCCAGCAGTTCGATGACAGAATCTCAAGAGACCCAGTACTTC	CASSSMTESQETQYF
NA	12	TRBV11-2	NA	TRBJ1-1	TGTGCCAGCAGCTTATTAGAAACTGAAGCTTTCTTT	CASSLLETEAFF
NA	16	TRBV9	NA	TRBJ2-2	TGTGCCAGCAGCGTCGATGGGGGCGAGTGGACCGGGGAGCTGTTTTTT	CASSVDGGEWTGELFF
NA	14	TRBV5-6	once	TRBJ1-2	TGTGCCAGCAGCTTCCTGGGTCGAGGATATGGCTACACCTTC	CASSFLGRGYGYTF
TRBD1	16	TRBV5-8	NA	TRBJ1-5	TGTGCCAGCAGCTTGGAGGACAGGGGCCCGAATCAGCCCCAGCATTTT	CASSLEDRGPNQPQHF
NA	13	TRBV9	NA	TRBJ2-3	TGTGCCAGCAGCGTGGGGCGCGCAGATACGCAGTATTTT	CASSVGRADTQYF
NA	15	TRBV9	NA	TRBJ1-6	TGTGCCAGCAGCGCAGACAACTCCTATAATTCACCCCTCCACTTT	CASSADNSYNSPLHF
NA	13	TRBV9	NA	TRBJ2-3	TGTGCCAGCAGCGTGTGGAGTTGGGATACGCAGTATTTT	CASSVWSWDTQYF
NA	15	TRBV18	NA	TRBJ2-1	TGTGCCAGCTCACCGGGCGCCGTCCTACCCAATGAGCAGTTCTTC	CASSPGAVLPNEQFF
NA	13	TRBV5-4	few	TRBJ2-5	TGTGCCAGCAGCCCTCTCCCGTCGGAGACCCAGTACTTC	CASSPLPSETQYF
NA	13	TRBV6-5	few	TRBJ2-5	TGTGCCAGCACCCCCGGACATTCCAAGACCCAGTACTTC	CASTPGHSKTQYF
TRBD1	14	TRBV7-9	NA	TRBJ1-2	TGTGCCAGCAATCAACAGGGGATTAACTATGGCTACACCTTC	CASNQQGINYGYTF
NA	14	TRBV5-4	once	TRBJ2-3	TGTGCCAGCAGCGATCTACAGATCACAGATACGCAGTATTTT	CASSDLQITDTQYF
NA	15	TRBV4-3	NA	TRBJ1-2	TGCGCCAGCAGCCAAGAACAGGCGGGAACCTATGGCTACACCTTC	CASSQEQAGTYGYTF
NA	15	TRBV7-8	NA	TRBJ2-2	TGTGCCAGCAGCCCCGCGAACTCAAACACCGGGGAGCTGTTTTTT	CASSPANSNTGELFF
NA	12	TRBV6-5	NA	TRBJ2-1	TGTGCCAGCAGCCGTACAGGGAATGAGCAGTTCTTC	CASSRTGNEQFF
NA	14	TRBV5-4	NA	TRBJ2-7	TGTGCCAGCAGCTTGCTGCCAGGAATGAGCGAGCAGTACTTC	CASSLLPGMSEQYF
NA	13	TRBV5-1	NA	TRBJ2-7	TGCGCCAGCAGTTGGGACACTTCCTACGAGCAGTACTTC	CASSWDTSYEQYF
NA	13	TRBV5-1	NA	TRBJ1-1	TGCGCCAGCAGCTCGAGAGGCGATACGGAGGCTTTCTTT	CASSSRGDTEAFF
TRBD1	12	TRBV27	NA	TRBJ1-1	TGTGCCAGCAAAGGACAGGGCACTGAAGCTTTCTTT	CASKGQGTEAFF
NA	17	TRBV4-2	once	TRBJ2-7	TGTGCCAGCAGCCAAGTTCGATCCGGTAGCGGTATCTACGAGCAGTACTTC	CASSQVRSGSGIYEQYF
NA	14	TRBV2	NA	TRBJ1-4	TGTGCCAGCAGCCAACAGGGTATCGGTGAAAAACTGTTTTTT	CASSQQGIGEKLFF
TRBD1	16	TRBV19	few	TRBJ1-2	TGTGCCAGTAGTTCGGACAGGGGGCGTGGGGACTATGGCTACACCTTC	CASSSDRGRGDYGYTF
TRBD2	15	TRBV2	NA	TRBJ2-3	TGTGCCAGCATCTGGGTTGCTAGCGGTACAGATACGCAGTATTTT	CASIWVASGTDTQYF
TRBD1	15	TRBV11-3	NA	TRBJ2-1	TGTGCCAGCAGCTCTAGGGGTGGGACAGACAATGAGCAGTTCTTC	CASSSRGGTDNEQFF
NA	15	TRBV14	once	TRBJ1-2	TGTGCCAGCAGCCCAGTGGACAGACTCGACTATGGCTACACCTTC	CASSPVDRLDYGYTF
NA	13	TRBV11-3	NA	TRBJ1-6	TGTGCCAGCAGCTTAGATACGGGATCACCCCTCCACTTT	CASSLDTGSPLHF
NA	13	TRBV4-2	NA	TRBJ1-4	TGTGCCAGCAGCCAAACCGGGACATCAAAACTGTTTTTT	CASSQTGTSKLFF
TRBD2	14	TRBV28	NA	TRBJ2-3	TGTGCCAGCAGTCCAGGGACTAGGACAGATACGCAGTATTTT	CASSPGTRTDTQYF
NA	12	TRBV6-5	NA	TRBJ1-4	TGTGCCAGCGGAAGGACAGATGAAAAACTGTTTTTT	CASGRTDEKLFF
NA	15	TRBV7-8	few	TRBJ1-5	TGTGCCAGCAGCTTAGGAGGAAGTAGCAATCAGCCCCAGCATTTT	CASSLGGSSNQPQHF
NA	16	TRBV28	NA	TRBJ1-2	TGTGCCAGCAGTTTGGCGGGAGACAGATATAACTATGGCTACACCTTC	CASSLAGDRYNYGYTF
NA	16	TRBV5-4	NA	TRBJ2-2	TGTGCCAGCAGCTCCGGGATTATAGAGCACACCGGGGAGCTGTTTTTT	CASSSGIIEHTGELFF
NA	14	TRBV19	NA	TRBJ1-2	TGTGCCAGTAGTGACCGCGGGCAGCCGTATGGCTACACCTTC	CASSDRGQPYGYTF
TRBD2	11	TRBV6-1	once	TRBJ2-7	TGTGCCAGCGCGGGGGCCTACGAGCAGTACTTC	CASAGAYEQYF
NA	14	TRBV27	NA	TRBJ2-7	TGTGCCAGCAGTTTAGATCTAGCATGGGACGAGCAGTACTTC	CASSLDLAWDEQYF
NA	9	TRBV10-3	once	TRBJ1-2	TGTGCCCCGGTATCATGCGATACCTTC	CAPVSCDTF
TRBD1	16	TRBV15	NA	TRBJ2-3	TGTGCCACCAGCAGAGCACAGGGGGCAGTCGCAGATACGCAGTATTTT	CATSRAQGAVADTQYF
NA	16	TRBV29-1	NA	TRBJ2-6	TGCAGCGTTGAGTACAGGGTCCCCGATGGGGCCAACGTCCTGACTTTC	CSVEYRVPDGANVLTF
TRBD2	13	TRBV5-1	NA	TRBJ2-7	TGCGCCAGTAGCCTAGCGGGGGGGCCCGAGCAGTACTTC	CASSLAGGPEQYF
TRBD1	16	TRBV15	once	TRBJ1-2	TGTGCCACCAGCGTAGACATTCAACAGGGGGCCTATGGCTACACCTTC	CATSVDIQQGAYGYTF
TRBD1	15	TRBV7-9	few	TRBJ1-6	TGTGCCAGCAGCCAGGGGGACAGGACGAATTCACCCCTCCACTTT	CASSQGDRTNSPLHF
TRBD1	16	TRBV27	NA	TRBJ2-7	TGTGCCAGTACGAACCTCGGGACAGGGCCATCCTACGAGCAGTACTTC	CASTNLGTGPSYEQYF
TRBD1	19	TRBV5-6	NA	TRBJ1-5	TGTGCCAGCAGCGTTGGACAGACAGGGGATCTTCTTATGGGCCCTGCCCAGCATTTT	CASSVGQTGDLLMGPAQHF
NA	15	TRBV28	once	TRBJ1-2	TGTGCCAGCAGTTTTGGGCCCGTCCCCCCCTATGGCTACACCTTC	CASSFGPVPPYGYTF
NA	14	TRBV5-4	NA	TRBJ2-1	TGTGCCAGCAGCTTGGAGGGGCCCTACAATGAGCAGTTCTTC	CASSLEGPYNEQFF